This paragraph reports one T cell receptor beta chain. As yet, its antigen is unknown. A much more abundant neighbour one base away suggests this may be a read error. Each CDR3 protein is one row after TCRdb ran MiXCR on the PCR reads. The sample has roughly 15,000 distinct CDR3 sequences, more than 50% seen once; the top ten hold around 50%. This specimen belongs to a study of esophageal squamous cell carcinoma under preoperative chemotherapy. Background on the study: Samples included peripheral blood T cells as well as tumor-infiltrating lymphocytes. The study, taken as a whole, reports: After paclitaxel-nedaplatin, abundant clones were more likely to contract than amplify. After treatment, tumor-infiltrating lymphocytes apparently came partly from blood T cells.

Germline-derived CDR1 and CDR2 are MNHEY and SMNVEV (reference sequence). The junction had 21 bases not matched to a gene; V was cut back by 1 base and J by 10 bases. The CDR3 is 19 residues long. Time point of the sample: before preoperative PTX-NDP chemotherapy. Paclitaxel-nedaplatin chemotherapy was given to patients ahead of their surgery. The specimen was obtained from a patient given preoperative chemotherapy. The sequence was collected from a human donor with esophageal squamous cell carcinoma. The donor label of this sample is uncertain. The V call is TRBV27, the J call TRBJ2-1; the match to TRBD2 covers 8 bases. In nucleotides, the CDR3 is TGTGCCAGCAGTTTATTTGAGCCGGGGGGGGGGTTAGGGTCCTACGAGCAGTTCTTC. Translated: CASSLFEPGGGLGSYEQFF.